This entry lists 24 T cell receptor beta chains sequenced from one sample in a study of blood T cell repertoires in COVID-19. Assay: immunoSEQ multiplex PCR; the TCRdb copy retains only in-frame clones and omits some. The sample holds about 200,000 clones, just under 85% seen once. What was sequenced was peripheral blood. The receptors were sampled from a man aged 55 to 69 with COVID-19, enrolled during active disease.

The J gene is TRBJ1-2, the V gene TRBV3-1 (or the pseudogene TRBV3-2); the D is unclear. The germline V gene has CDR1 LGHDT and CDR2 YNNKEL (reference sequence). Trimming cost V 3 bases and J 6 bases, with 14 bases left between them. The CDR3 extends over 14 amino acids. CDR3 nucleotides: TGTGCCAGCAGCCATCTGCGGGGAGAGGATGGCTACACCTTC. Protein: CASSHLRGEDGYTF.

V usage is TRBV18 and J usage is TRBJ1-1, with TRBD1 as a possible D gene (5 bases). Between the trimmed V and J ends, which lost 3 bases and 1 base, there was a span of 9 bases. Per germline, CDR1 KGHSH and CDR2 LQKENI. The CDR3 sequence is 14 residues long. For the CDR3, the DNA is TGTGCCAGCTCACCCGAGACAGCGAACACTGAAGCTTTCTTT. Protein: CASSPETANTEAFF.

The chain joins TRBV7-2 to TRBJ1-2; 7 bases are a match to TRBD1. There are 17 residues in the CDR3. The V gene end was trimmed by 3 bases and the J gene end by 2 bases; junction bases not matched to a gene: 12. The germline gives CDR1 SGHTA, CDR2 FQGNSA. CDR3 coding DNA: TGTGCCAGCAGCTTTCGATCAACAGGGGTCTTAAACTATGGCTACACCTTC. This encodes CASSFRSTGVLNYGYTF.

This clone has a single count. The chain joins TRBV3-1 (or the pseudogene TRBV3-2) to TRBJ1-3, with D possibly matching TRBD1 (6 bases). The CDR3 is made up of 14 amino acids. Germline V gene lookup returns CDR1 LGHDT and CDR2 YNNKEL (reference sequence). The V end lost 2 bases, the J end lost 2 bases, and 7 bases lay between the germline ends. This chain's CDR3 is CASSQRGTGNTIYF. CDR3 DNA sequence: TGTGCCAGCAGCCAAAGGGGGACTGGAAACACCATATATTTT.

This clone was observed a handful of times. CDR3: CASSTRGPGGTPLHF. Written as DNA, the CDR3 is TGTGCCAGCAGCACAAGGGGACCAGGGGGGACACCCCTCCACTTT. The chain carries TRBV14 and TRBJ1-6; 7 bases fit TRBD1. The length of the CDR3 is 15 residues. Looked up from germline, CDR1 is SGHDN and CDR2 is FVKESK. Unmatched junction bases numbered 12, after V lost 5 bases and J lost 11 bases. The whole variable domain, remainder taken from reference TRBV14 and TRBJ1-6, is EAGVTQFPSHSVIEKGQTVTLRCDPISGHDNLYWYRRVMGKEIKFLLHFVKESKQDESGMPNNRFLAERTGGTYSTLKVQPAELEDSGVYFCASSTRGPGGTPLHFGNGTRLTVT.

This clone showed up just once. The V gene is TRBV7-9, the J gene TRBJ1-1; D unresolved. This CDR3 has 17 amino acids. V lost 5 bases and J lost 0, with 19 bases in between. The germline V gene encodes CDR1 SEHNR and CDR2 FQNEAQ (reference sequence). CDR3 amino acids: CASSPRGGLGLNTEAFF. The CDR3 DNA reads as TGTGCCAGCAGCCCTCGAGGAGGGTTGGGGTTGAACACTGAAGCTTTCTTT.

This chain uses TRBV7-2 with TRBJ2-2; D is possibly TRBD2 (6 bases). V was shortened by 5 bases and J by 6 bases, with 16 bases between the two germline ends. Germline V CDR1 and CDR2: SGHTA, FQGNSA. CDR3 length: 15 residues. The CDR3 protein is CASSPGGGNSGELFF. Written as DNA, the CDR3 is TGTGCCAGCAGCCCCGGGGGAGGAAATTCCGGGGAGCTGTTTTTT. The variable domain in full, with the rest retrieved from reference TRBV7-2 and TRBJ2-2, is GAGVSQSPSNKVTEKGKDVELRCDPISGHTALYWYRQSLGQGLEFLIYFQGNSAPDKSGLPSDRFSAERTGGSVSTLTIQRTQQEDSAVYLCASSPGGGNSGELFFGEGSRLTVL.

The genes are TRBV27 and TRBJ1-1; 7 nucleotides align to TRBD1. The CDR3 covers 17 residues. Germline values: CDR1 MNHEY, CDR2 SMNVEV (reference sequence). J was trimmed by 0 bases and V by 2 bases; bases with no gene match: 9. CDR3 protein: CASSLTPPGQLNTEAFF. The CDR3 DNA follows: TGTGCCAGCAGTTTAACGCCCCCGGGACAGCTGAACACTGAAGCTTTCTTT.

This chain uses TRBV28 with TRBJ1-6; TRBD1 matches at 7 bases. The CDR3 has 15 amino acids. J was trimmed by 9 bases and V by 6 bases; bases with no gene match: 11. Germline CDR1 MDHEN, CDR2 SYDVKM. CDR3 bases: TGTGCCAGCAGGCGGTCGCGGACAGGAGGTTCACCCCTCCACTTT. Protein: CASRRSRTGGSPLHF.

This chain connects TRBV5-4 to TRBJ1-1, with D possibly being TRBD1 (5 bases). From germline, CDR1 is SGHNT and CDR2 YYREEE (reference sequence). V lost 4 bases and J lost 0, with 10 bases in between. The length of the CDR3 is 14 residues. CDR3 sequence: CASSRGAVNTEAFF. In DNA form, the CDR3 reads TGTGCCAGCAGCCGTGGGGCTGTGAACACTGAAGCTTTCTTT.

V and J are TRBV27 and TRBJ2-2, with 9 bases identical to TRBD2. V dropped 3 bases and J dropped 4; count of bases not matched to a gene: 3. Looked up from germline, CDR1 is MNHEY and CDR2 is SMNVEV (reference sequence). CDR3 length: 15 amino acids. The CDR3 spells CASSFGGRATGELFF. The CDR3 DNA sequence: TGTGCCAGCAGTTTTGGCGGGAGGGCCACCGGGGAGCTGTTTTTT.

The chain recombines TRBV6-1 with TRBJ2-5; TRBD1 aligns across 10 bases. Germline V CDR1 and CDR2: MNHNS, SASEGT. The trim removed 0 bases at V and 4 bases at J, leaving 2 bases unmatched. This CDR3 spans 15 amino acids. CDR3 DNA sequence: TGTGCCAGCAGTGAAGCGGACAGGGGGGCAGAGACCCAGTACTTC. Residues: CASSEADRGAETQYF.

This chain uses TRBV7-8 with TRBJ1-5, with unresolved D. V was cut by 0 bases and J by 4 bases, with 4 bases left in between. This CDR3 has 13 amino acids. Germline-derived CDR1 and CDR2 are SGHVS and FQNEAQ. The CDR3 DNA sequence: TGTGCCAGCAGCTTAGCCCCTAATCAGCCCCAGCATTTT. This encodes CASSLAPNQPQHF.

The rearrangement uses TRBV10-3 and TRBJ1-1, with 9 bases fitting TRBD1. The germline V gene encodes CDR1 ENHRY and CDR2 SYGVKD. V gave up 6 bases and J gave up 1 base; unmatched junction bases: 9. The CDR3 is 16 amino acids. The CDR3 DNA reads as TGTGCCATCAGGGACTCGAGGACAGGGGAGAACACTGAAGCTTTCTTT. Its translation is CAIRDSRTGENTEAFF.

The V gene is TRBV12-3 or TRBV12-4, the J gene TRBJ1-1, with D perhaps TRBD1 (5 bases). The CDR3 loop spans 13 amino acids. V dropped 5 bases and J dropped 6 bases, with 13 bases sitting between them. CDR3 sequence reads: CASSLRQKAEAFF. For the CDR3, the DNA is TGTGCCAGCAGTCTCCGACAGAAGGCTGAAGCTTTCTTT.

The chain links TRBV18 to TRBJ1-1; the D is unclear. CDR1 is KGHSH, CDR2 LQKENI, per germline. The length of the CDR3 is 14 residues. The V end was cut by 3 bases, the J end by 1 base, with 9 bases between. The CDR3 nucleotides are TGTGCCAGCTCACCTGGCGGGAAGAACACTGAAGCTTTCTTT. Translating gives CASSPGGKNTEAFF.

The chain combines TRBV7-9 with TRBJ2-5; no firm D call. CDR3 length equals 13 residues. Trimming removed 4 bases from V and 3 bases from J, with 9 bases in between. Germline V gene sequence: CDR1 SEHNR, CDR2 FQNEAQ (reference sequence). CDR3 coding DNA: TGTGCCAGCAGCTCTACAGACAAAGAGACCCAGTACTTC. Protein product: CASSSTDKETQYF.

The rearrangement links TRBV12-3 or TRBV12-4 to TRBJ1-5; D unresolved. V lost 6 bases to trimming and J lost 4 bases, with 4 bases between them. CDR3 length: 11 residues. DNA of the CDR3: TGTGCCAGCAGCGGGAATCAGCCCCAGCATTTT. Amino acids: CASSGNQPQHF.

This clone was counted a single time. In DNA, the CDR3 is TGTGCCAGCAGGACAGGGGATAGCAATCAGCCCCAGCATTTT. It specifies CASRTGDSNQPQHF. This sequence joins TRBV28 and TRBJ1-5; 8 positions agree with TRBD1. V lost 6 bases and J lost 0; bases outside the gene matches: 1. The length of the CDR3 is 14 residues. Germline assignment: CDR1 MDHEN and CDR2 SYDVKM.

V and J are TRBV4-1 and TRBJ1-1; D unresolved. This CDR3 region has 11 residues. V was pared by 3 bases and J by 7 bases, with 6 bases between. The V gene's germline CDR1 is MGHRA and CDR2 YSYEKL. CDR3 coding DNA: TGCGCCAGCAGCCAGCGGAATGAAGCTTTCTTT. Its protein product is CASSQRNEAFF.

The gene calls are TRBV19 and TRBJ2-1, with 8 bases identical to TRBD2. Germline V gene lookup returns CDR1 LNHDA and CDR2 SQIVND (reference sequence). The CDR3 consists of 14 residues. The J segment lost 12 bases and the V segment lost 3 bases, leaving 10 bases of the junction unmatched. CDR3 residues: CASSMAGGMIGQFF. The CDR3 region has the DNA TGTGCCAGTAGTATGGCGGGGGGAATGATCGGGCAGTTCTTC.

The CDR3 nucleotides read TGTGCCAGCAGCCTCGGCGGTAACTATGGCTACACCTTC. Translated: CASSLGGNYGYTF. The chain uses TRBV14 and TRBJ1-2; D not resolved. Germline V gene sequence: CDR1 SGHDN, CDR2 FVKESK. The CDR3 is 13 residues long. The V end was cut by 4 bases, the J end by 1 base, with 7 bases between.

The gene calls are TRBV9 and TRBJ1-2; no clear D gene. The germline V gene has CDR1 SGDLS and CDR2 YYNGEE. This CDR3 is built from 15 residues. V shed 0 bases and J shed 5 bases, with 14 bases lying between them. The CDR3 loop is CASSVAAGLRYGYTF. CDR3 sequence (DNA): TGTGCCAGCAGCGTAGCGGCAGGTCTCAGATATGGCTACACCTTC.

The genes are TRBV6-6 and TRBJ2-7; D unresolved. Trimming removed 6 bases from V and 3 bases from J, with 9 bases in between. The germline V gene encodes CDR1 MNHNY and CDR2 SVGAGI (reference sequence). This CDR3 is built from 12 residues. The chain's CDR3 is CASRRNSYEQYF. The CDR3 DNA follows: TGTGCCAGCAGGAGAAACAGCTACGAGCAGTACTTC.